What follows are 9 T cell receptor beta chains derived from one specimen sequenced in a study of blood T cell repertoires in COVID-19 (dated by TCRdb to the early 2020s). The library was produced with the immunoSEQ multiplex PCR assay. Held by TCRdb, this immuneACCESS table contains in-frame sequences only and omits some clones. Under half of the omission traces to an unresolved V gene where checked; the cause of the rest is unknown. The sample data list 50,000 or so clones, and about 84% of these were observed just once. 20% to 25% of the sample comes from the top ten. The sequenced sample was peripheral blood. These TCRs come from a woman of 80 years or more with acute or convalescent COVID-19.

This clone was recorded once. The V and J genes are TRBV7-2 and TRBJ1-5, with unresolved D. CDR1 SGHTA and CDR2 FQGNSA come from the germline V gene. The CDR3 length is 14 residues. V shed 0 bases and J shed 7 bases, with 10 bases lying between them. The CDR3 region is CASSLASGGQPQHF. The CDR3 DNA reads TGTGCCAGCAGCTTAGCTTCCGGAGGGCAGCCCCAGCATTTT.

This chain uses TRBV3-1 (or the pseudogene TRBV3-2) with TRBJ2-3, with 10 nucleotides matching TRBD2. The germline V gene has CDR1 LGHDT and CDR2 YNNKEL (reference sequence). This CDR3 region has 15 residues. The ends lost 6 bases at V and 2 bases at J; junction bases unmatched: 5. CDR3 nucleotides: TGTGCCAGCAGGCCCGGGACTAGCGCCACAGATACGCAGTATTTT. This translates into CASRPGTSATDTQYF.

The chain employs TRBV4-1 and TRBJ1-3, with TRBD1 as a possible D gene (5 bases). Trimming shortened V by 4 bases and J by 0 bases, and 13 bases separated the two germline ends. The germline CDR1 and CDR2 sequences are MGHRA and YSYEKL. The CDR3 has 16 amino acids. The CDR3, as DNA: TGCGCCAGCAGCCGGGACTTTTCGCCCTCTGGAAACACCATATATTTT. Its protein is CASSRDFSPSGNTIYF.

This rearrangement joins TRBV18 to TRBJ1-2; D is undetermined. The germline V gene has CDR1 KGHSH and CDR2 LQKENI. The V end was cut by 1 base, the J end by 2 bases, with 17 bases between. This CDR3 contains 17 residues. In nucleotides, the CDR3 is TGTGCCAGCTCACCACAATTAAATTCAGGAACGAACTATGGCTACACCTTC. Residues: CASSPQLNSGTNYGYTF.

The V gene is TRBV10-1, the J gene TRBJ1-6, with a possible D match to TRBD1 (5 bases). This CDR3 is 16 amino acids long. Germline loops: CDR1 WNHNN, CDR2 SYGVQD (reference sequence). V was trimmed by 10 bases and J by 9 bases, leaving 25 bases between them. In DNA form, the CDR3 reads TGCGCCACCTTGTACGCATTCAGGGTTGGAAGTTCACCCCTCCACTTT. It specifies CATLYAFRVGSSPLHF.

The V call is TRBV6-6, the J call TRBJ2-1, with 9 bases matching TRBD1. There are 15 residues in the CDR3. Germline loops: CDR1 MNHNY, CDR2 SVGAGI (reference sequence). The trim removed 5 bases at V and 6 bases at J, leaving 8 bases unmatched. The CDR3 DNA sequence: TGTGCCAGCAGTACGGGACAGGGAGGGTCCAATGAGCAGTTCTTC. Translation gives CASSTGQGGSNEQFF.

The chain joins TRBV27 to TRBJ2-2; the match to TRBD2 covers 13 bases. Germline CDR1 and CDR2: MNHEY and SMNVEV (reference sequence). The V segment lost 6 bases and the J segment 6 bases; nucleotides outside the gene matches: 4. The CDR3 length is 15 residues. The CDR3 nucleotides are TGTGCCAGCAGACTAGCGGGGGGGCTCGCCGGGGAGCTGTTTTTT. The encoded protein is CASRLAGGLAGELFF.

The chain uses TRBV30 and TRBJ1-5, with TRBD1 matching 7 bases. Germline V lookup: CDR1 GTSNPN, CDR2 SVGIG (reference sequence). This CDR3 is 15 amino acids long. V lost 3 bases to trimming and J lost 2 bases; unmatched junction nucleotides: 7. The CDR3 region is CAWSPTGTGNQPQHF. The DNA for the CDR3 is TGTGCCTGGAGCCCTACCGGGACAGGCAATCAGCCCCAGCATTTT.

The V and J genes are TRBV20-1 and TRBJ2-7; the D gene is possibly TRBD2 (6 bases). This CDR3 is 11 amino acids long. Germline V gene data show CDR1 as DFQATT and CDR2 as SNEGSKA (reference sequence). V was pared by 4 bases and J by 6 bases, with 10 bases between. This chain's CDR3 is CSATPGGEQYF. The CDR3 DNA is TGCAGTGCTACCCCCGGGGGCGAGCAGTACTTC.